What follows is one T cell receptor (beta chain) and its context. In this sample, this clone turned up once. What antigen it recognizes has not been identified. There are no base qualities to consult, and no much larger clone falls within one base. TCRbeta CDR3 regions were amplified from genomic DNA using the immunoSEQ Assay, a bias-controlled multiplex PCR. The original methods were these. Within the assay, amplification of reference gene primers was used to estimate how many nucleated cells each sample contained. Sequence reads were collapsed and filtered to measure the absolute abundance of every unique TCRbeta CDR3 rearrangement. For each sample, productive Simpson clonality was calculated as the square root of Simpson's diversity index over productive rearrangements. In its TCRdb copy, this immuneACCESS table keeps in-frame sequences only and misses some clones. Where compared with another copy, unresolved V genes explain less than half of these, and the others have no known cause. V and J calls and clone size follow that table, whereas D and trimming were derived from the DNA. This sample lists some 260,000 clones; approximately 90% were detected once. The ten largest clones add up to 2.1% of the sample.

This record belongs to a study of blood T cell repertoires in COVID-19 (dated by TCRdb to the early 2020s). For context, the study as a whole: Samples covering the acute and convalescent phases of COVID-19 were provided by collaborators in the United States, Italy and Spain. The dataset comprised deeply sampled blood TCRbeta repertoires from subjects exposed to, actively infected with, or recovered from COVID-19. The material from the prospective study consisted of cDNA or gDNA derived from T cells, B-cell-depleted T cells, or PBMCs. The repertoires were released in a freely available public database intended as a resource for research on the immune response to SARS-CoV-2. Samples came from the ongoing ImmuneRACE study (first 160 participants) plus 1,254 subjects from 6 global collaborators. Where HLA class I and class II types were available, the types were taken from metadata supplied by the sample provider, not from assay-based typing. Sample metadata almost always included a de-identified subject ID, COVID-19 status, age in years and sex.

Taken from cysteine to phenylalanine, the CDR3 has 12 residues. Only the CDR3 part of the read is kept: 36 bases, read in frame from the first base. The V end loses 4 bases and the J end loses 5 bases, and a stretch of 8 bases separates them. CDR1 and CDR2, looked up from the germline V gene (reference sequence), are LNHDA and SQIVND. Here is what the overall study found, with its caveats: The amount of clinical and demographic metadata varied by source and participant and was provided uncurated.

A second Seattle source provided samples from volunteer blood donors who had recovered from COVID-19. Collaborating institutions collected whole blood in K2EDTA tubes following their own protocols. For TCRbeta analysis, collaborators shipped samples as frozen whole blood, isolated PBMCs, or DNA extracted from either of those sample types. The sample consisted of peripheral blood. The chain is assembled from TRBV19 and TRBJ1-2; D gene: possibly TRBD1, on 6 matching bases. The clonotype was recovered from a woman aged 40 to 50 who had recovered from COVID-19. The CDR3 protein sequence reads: CASSTTGYGYTF. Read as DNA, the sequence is TGTGCCAGTAGTACAACAGGGTATGGCTACACCTTC.